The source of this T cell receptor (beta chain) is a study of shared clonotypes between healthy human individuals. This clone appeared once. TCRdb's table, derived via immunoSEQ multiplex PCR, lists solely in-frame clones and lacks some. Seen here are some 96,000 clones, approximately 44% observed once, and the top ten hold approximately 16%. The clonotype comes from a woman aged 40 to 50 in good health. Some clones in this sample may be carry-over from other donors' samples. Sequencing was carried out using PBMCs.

CDR3 loop: CASSREMNTEAFF. The CDR3 DNA reads as TGTGCCAGCAGCCGGGAAATGAACACTGAAGCTTTCTTT. The rearrangement links TRBV7-9 to TRBJ1-1; D gene ambiguous. CDR3 length equals 13 residues. The ends were cut back, 5 bases at V and 0 bases at J, with 7 bases in the middle. Per germline, CDR1 SEHNR and CDR2 FQNEAQ (reference sequence).